This is a list of T cell receptor beta chains from one sample in a study of shared T cell receptors in the human thymus. The data were produced by immunoSEQ multiplex PCR, yet TCRdb's version contains in-frame clones alone and is incomplete. The data contain about 730,000 clones, approximately 85% of them seen just once; the ten biggest clones take up more than 0.01%. These data are also associated with another study on human thymus T cells.

Input material: thymocytes. Every receptor here comes from a girl under three years old with a congenital heart defect. The CDR3 runs from the conserved cysteine through the conserved F or W. The D gene is left open where the match is weak. Expanded clones get a size class; other rows say once, few or many, or leave the size out.

size | J | D | V | CDR3 | DNA
- | TRBJ2-1 | TRBD2 | TRBV11-2 | CASSLGLKGLADYNEQFF | TGTGCCAGCAGCTTGGGCCTAAAAGGACTAGCGGATTACAATGAGCAGTTCTTC
- | TRBJ2-7 | - | TRBV5-6 | CASSFGPLSSYEQYF | TGTGCCAGCAGCTTTGGTCCCTTGAGCTCCTACGAGCAGTACTTC
- | TRBJ1-6 | TRBD1 | TRBV19 | CASSIVHRGTPYNSPLHF | TGTGCCAGTAGTATAGTCCACAGGGGAACACCTTATAATTCACCCCTCCACTTT
- | TRBJ1-4 | - | TRBV4-1 | CASSQDRVGVGGKLFF | TGCGCCAGCAGCCAAGATAGGGTCGGGGTCGGGGGGAAACTGTTTTTT
- | TRBJ1-1 | - | TRBV5-8 | CASSFIQENTEAFF | TGTGCCAGCAGCTTCATACAGGAGAACACTGAAGCTTTCTTT
- | TRBJ1-1 | - | TRBV4-3 | CASSQDHVRVHSSTEAFF | TGCGCCAGCAGCCAAGATCATGTCAGGGTTCATAGCTCCACTGAAGCTTTCTTT
- | TRBJ1-4 | - | TRBV6-1 | CASSEALRGKATNEKLFF | TGTGCCAGCAGTGAAGCGTTGAGGGGGAAGGCAACTAATGAAAAACTGTTTTTT
- | TRBJ1-2 | - | TRBV6-1 | CASTQPDSYYGYTF | TGTGCCAGCACCCAGCCTGACAGTTACTATGGCTACACCTTC
- | TRBJ2-6 | - | TRBV2 | CATGGAGSDTGANVLTF | TGTGCCACCGGAGGGGCAGGGTCTGATACTGGGGCCAACGTCCTGACTTTC
few | TRBJ2-7 | TRBD1 | TRBV5-6 | CASSSWDRRLYEQYF | TGTGCCAGCAGCAGCTGGGACAGGAGACTTTACGAGCAGTACTTC
- | TRBJ1-4 | TRBD1 | TRBV2 | CASSWTGWCRKLFF | TGTGCCAGCAGTTGGACAGGGTGGTGTAGGAAACTGTTTTTT
- | TRBJ2-5 | TRBD1 | TRBV27 | CASSLGTVGETQYF | TGTGCCAGCAGTTTAGGGACAGTCGGGGAGACCCAGTACTTC
- | TRBJ2-5 | - | TRBV7-3 | CASSTHKQETQYF | TGTGCCAGCAGCACCCACAAGCAAGAGACCCAGTACTTC
- | TRBJ2-3 | - | TRBV7-9 | CASSYLAVTADTQYF | TGTGCCAGCAGCTACTTAGCGGTTACGGCAGATACGCAGTATTTT
- | TRBJ1-2 | - | TRBV7-2 | CASRPQEQLYYGYTF | TGTGCCAGCAGACCACAGGAGCAACTTTACTATGGCTACACCTTC
- | TRBJ2-3 | - | TRBV28 | CASSAPDREDSDTQYF | TGTGCCAGCAGCGCCCCCGACAGGGAGGATTCAGATACGCAGTATTTT
- | TRBJ2-1 | TRBD2 | TRBV9 | CASSVPAGGNEQFF | TGTGCCAGCAGCGTCCCAGCGGGGGGTAATGAGCAGTTCTTC
- | TRBJ2-1 | TRBD1 | TRBV4-1 | CASSQVPGTGGDYYNEQFF | TGCGCCAGCAGCCAAGTACCAGGGACAGGGGGGGACTACTACAATGAGCAGTTCTTC
- | TRBJ1-2 | TRBD1 | TRBV4-1 | CASSHQGAPGYTF | TGCGCCAGCAGCCACCAGGGGGCGCCGGGCTACACCTTC
- | TRBJ1-2 | TRBD1 | TRBV5-6 | CASSSPRDRGNF | TGTGCCAGCAGCTCTCCTCGGGACAGGGGAAACTTC
- | TRBJ2-7 | - | TRBV7-3 | CASSSLSRSYEQYF | TGTGCCAGCAGCTCACTATCTCGGTCCTACGAGCAGTACTTC
- | TRBJ1-6 | - | TRBV27 | CASSLEGGPRTQVLNSPLHF | TGTGCCAGCAGTTTGGAGGGGGGGCCTCGGACACAAGTACTCAATTCACCCCTCCACTTT
- | TRBJ1-3 | TRBD1 | TRBV15 | CATSRGNNRGPASGNTIYF | TGTGCCACCAGCAGAGGCAATAACAGGGGGCCAGCCTCTGGAAACACCATATATTTT
- | TRBJ1-3 | - | TRBV5-8 | CASSPGSNSGNTIYF | TGTGCCAGCAGCCCCGGGTCCAACTCTGGAAACACCATATATTTT
- | TRBJ2-1 | - | TRBV7-6 | CASSLVSNEQFF | TGTGCCAGCAGCTTAGTTTCGAATGAGCAGTTCTTC
- | TRBJ1-2 | - | TRBV27 | CASSPRAGEGIVHGYTF | TGTGCCAGCAGTCCCCGGGCAGGGGAAGGAATAGTTCATGGCTACACCTTC
- | TRBJ1-2 | TRBD1 | TRBV27 | CASSTRGTGGLYGYTF | TGTGCCAGCAGCACTCGCGGGACAGGGGGCCTCTATGGCTACACCTTC
- | TRBJ1-6 | TRBD1 | TRBV4-2 | CASSQDPGTGFELSSPLHF | TGTGCCAGCAGCCAAGATCCCGGGACAGGGTTCGAGTTGAGTTCACCCCTCCACTTT
once | TRBJ2-5 | TRBD2 | TRBV12-5 | CASANRTSGGLAGQETQYF | TGTGCTAGTGCCAACCGGACTAGCGGGGGGCTAGCCGGCCAAGAGACCCAGTACTTC
- | TRBJ2-7 | - | TRBV2 | CASSEAIPAGVRYEQYF | TGTGCCAGCAGTGAAGCGATCCCAGCAGGGGTAAGGTACGAGCAGTACTTC
- | TRBJ2-5 | - | TRBV4-1 | CASSQDAGGKVAQYF | TGCGCCAGCAGCCAAGATGCAGGGGGGAAGGTCGCCCAGTACTTC
- | TRBJ2-2 | TRBD2 | TRBV5-4 | CASSPRLAGAASGELFF | TGTGCCAGCAGCCCTAGACTAGCGGGGGCCGCGTCCGGGGAGCTGTTTTTT
- | TRBJ1-5 | TRBD1 | TRBV6-1 | CASSARPQGGRQPQHF | TGTGCCAGCAGTGCACGCCCTCAGGGGGGAAGGCAGCCCCAGCATTTT
- | TRBJ2-4 | - | TRBV18 | CASSYRVSKNIQYF | TGTGCCAGCTCCTACAGGGTTTCCAAAAACATTCAGTACTTC
- | TRBJ1-1 | TRBD1 | TRBV9 | CASSVVRGPASEAFF | TGTGCCAGCAGCGTAGTTAGGGGGCCCGCAAGTGAAGCTTTCTTT
- | TRBJ2-7 | - | TRBV13 | CASSLVRGEQYF | TGTGCCAGCAGCCTAGTCAGGGGCGAGCAGTACTTC